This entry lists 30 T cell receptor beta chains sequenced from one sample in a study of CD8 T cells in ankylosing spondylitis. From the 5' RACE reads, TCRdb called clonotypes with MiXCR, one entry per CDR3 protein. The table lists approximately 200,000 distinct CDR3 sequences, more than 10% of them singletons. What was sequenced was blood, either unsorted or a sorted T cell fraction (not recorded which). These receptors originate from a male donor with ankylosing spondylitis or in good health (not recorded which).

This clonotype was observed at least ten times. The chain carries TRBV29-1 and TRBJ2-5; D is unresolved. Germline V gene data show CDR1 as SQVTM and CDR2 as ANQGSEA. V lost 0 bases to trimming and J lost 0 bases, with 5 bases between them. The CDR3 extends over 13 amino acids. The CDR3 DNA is TGCAGCGTTGAAGATCTGAACCAAGAGACCCAGTACTTC. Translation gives CSVEDLNQETQYF.

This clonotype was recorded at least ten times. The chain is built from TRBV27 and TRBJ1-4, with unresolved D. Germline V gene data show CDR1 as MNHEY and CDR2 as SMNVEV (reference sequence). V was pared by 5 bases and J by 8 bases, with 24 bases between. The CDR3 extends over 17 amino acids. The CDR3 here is CASSETSYPVLGEKLFF. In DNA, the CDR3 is TGTGCCAGCAGTGAAACTTCCTACCCCGTCCTGGGGGAAAAACTGTTTTTT.

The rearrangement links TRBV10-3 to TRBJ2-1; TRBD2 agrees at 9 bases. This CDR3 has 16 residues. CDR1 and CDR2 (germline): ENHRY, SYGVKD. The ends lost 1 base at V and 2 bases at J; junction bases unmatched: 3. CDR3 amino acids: CAISELRTSAYNEQFF. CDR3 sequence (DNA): TGTGCCATCAGTGAGTTGAGGACTAGCGCCTACAATGAGCAGTTCTTC.

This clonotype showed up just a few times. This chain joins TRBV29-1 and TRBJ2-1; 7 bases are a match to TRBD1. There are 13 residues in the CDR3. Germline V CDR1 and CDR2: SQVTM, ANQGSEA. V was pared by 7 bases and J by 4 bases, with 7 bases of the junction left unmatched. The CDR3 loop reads CSGRDSLYNEQFF. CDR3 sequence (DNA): TGCAGCGGTAGGGACAGCCTATACAATGAGCAGTTCTTC.

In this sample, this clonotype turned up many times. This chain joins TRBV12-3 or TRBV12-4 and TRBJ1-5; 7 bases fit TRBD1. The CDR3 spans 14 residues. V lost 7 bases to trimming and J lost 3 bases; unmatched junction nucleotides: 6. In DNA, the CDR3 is TGTGCCAGCACTCCGGGACAGCCCAATCAGCCCCAGCATTTT. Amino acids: CASTPGQPNQPQHF.

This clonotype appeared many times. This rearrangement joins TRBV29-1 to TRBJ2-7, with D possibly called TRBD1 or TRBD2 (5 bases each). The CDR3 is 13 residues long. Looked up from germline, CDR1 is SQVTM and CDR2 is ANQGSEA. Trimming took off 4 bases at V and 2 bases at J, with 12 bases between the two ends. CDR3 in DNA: TGCAGCGTTGCAAAAGGGGAGCCCTACGAGCAGTACTTC. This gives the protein CSVAKGEPYEQYF.

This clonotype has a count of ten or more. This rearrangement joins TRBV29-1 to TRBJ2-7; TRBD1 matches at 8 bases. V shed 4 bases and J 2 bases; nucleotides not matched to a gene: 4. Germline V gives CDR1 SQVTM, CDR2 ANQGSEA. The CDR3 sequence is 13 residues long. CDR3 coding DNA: TGCAGCGTTGGAATGGGACAGGCCTACGAGCAGTACTTC. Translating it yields CSVGMGQAYEQYF.

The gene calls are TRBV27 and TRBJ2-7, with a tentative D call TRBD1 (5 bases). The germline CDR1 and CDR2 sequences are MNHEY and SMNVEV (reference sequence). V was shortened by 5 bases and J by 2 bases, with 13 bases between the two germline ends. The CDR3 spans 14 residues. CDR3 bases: TGTGCCAGCAGTGCTTACAGGAGCACCTACGAGCAGTACTTC. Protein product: CASSAYRSTYEQYF.

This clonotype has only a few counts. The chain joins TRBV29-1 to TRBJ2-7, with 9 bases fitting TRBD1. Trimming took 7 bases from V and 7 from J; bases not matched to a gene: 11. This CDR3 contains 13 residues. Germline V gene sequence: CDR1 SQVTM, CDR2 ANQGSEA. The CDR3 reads CSASDRGSYEQYF. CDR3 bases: TGCAGCGCCTCGGACAGGGGCTCGTATGAGCAGTACTTC.

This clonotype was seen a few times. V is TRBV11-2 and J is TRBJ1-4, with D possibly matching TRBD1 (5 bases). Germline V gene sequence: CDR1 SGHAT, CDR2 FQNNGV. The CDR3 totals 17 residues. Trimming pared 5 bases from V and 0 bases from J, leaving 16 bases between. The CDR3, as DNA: TGTGCCAGCAGCCCCAGCGGCAGGGTTGCAACTAATGAAAAACTGTTTTTT. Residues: CASSPSGRVATNEKLFF. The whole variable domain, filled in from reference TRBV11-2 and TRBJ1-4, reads EAGVAQSPRYKIIEKRQSVAFWCNPISGHATLYWYQQILGQGPKLLIQFQNNGVVDDSQLPKDRFSAERLKGVDSTLKIQPAKLEDSAVYLCASSPSGRVATNEKLFFGSGTQLSVL.

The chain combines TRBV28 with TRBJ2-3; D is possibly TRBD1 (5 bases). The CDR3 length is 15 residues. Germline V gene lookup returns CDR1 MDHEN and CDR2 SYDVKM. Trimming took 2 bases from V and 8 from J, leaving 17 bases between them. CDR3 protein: CASSLGLPTDLTQYF. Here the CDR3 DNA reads TGTGCCAGCAGTTTAGGGTTACCGACAGACCTTACGCAGTATTTT. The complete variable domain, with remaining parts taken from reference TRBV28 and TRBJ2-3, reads DVKVTQSSRYLVKRTGEKVFLECVQDMDHENMFWYRQDPGLGLRLIYFSYDVKMKEKGDIPEGYSVSREKKERFSLILESASTNQTSMYLCASSLGLPTDLTQYFGPGTRLTVL.

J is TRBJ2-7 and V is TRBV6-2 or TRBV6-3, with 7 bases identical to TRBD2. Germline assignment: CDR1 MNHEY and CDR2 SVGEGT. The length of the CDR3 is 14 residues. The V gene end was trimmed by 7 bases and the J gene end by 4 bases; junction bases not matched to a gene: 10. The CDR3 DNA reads TGTGCCAGCACCCACGGCCGGGGGGATTACGAGCAGTACTTC. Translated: CASTHGRGDYEQYF.

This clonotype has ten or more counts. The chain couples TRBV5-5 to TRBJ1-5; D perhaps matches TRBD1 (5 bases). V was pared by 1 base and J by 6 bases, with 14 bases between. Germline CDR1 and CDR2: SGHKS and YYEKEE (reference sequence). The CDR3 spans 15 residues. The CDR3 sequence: CASSLNGGAGQPQHF. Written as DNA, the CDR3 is TGTGCCAGCAGCTTGAATGGGGGAGCGGGTCAGCCCCAGCATTTT.

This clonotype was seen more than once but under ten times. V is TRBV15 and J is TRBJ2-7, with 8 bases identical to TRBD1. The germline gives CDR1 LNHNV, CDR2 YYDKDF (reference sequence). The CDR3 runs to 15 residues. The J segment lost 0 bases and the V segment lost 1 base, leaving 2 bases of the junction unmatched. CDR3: CATSRGRGHSYEQYF. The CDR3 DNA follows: TGTGCCACCAGCAGAGGCAGGGGGCACTCCTACGAGCAGTACTTC.

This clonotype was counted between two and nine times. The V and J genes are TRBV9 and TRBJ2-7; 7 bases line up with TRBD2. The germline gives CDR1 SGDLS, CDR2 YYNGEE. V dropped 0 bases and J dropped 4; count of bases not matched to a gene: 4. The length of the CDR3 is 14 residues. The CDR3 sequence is CASSVGAGVYEQYF. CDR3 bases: TGTGCCAGCAGCGTAGGGGCGGGAGTGTACGAGCAGTACTTC.

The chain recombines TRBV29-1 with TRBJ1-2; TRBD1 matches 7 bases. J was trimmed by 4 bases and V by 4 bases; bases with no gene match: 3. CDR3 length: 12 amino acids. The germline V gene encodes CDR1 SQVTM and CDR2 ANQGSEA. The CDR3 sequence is CSVATGPYGYTF. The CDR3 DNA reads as TGCAGCGTTGCGACAGGGCCCTATGGCTACACCTTC.

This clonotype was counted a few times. The CDR3 coding sequence is TGTGCCAGCAGCCCGGAGCCCTACAATGAGCAGTTCTTC. Amino acid sequence: CASSPEPYNEQFF. The V call is TRBV7-2, the J call TRBJ2-1; D remains ambiguous. The CDR3 loop spans 13 amino acids. CDR1 and CDR2 from the germline V gene are SGHTA and FQGNSA. With 5 bases removed from V and 2 bases from J, the gap between germline ends came to 7 bases.

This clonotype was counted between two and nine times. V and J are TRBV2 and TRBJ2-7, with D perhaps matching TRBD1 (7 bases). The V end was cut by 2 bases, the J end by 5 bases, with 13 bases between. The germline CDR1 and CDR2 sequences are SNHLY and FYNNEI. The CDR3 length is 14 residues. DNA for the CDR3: TGTGCCAGCAGTGAATCAGGGGGGTTCGACGAGCAGTACTTC. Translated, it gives CASSESGGFDEQYF.

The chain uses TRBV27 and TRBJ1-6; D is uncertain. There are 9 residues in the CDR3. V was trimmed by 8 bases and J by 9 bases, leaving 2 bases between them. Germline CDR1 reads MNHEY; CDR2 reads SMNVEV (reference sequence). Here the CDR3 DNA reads TGTGCCAGCCCTTCACCCCTCCACTTT. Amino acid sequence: CASPSPLHF.

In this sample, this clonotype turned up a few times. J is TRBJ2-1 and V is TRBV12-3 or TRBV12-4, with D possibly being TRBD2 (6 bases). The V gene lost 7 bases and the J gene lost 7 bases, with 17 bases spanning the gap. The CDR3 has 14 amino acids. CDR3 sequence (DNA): TGTGCCAGCATTCTAGCGCCGGACCTGAATGAGCAGTTCTTC. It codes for CASILAPDLNEQFF.

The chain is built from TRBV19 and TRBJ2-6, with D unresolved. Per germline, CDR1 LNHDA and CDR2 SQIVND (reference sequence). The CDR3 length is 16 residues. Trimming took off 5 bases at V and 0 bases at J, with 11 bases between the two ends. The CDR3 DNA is TGTGCCAGTAGTGTCCAGCACTTCTCTGGGGCCAACGTCCTGACTTTC. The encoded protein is CASSVQHFSGANVLTF. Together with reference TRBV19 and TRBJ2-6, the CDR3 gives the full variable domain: DGGITQSPKYLFRKEGQNVTLSCEQNLNHDAMYWYRQDPGQGLRLIYYSQIVNDFQKGDIAEGYSVSREKKESFPLTVTSAQKNPTAFYLCASSVQHFSGANVLTFGAGSRLTVL.

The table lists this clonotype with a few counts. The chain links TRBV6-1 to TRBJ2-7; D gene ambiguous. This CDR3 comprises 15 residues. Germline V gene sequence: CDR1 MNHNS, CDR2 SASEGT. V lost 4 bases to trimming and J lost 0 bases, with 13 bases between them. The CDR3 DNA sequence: TGTGCCAGCAGTGCCAGGTTCGAGAGCTCCTACGAGCAGTACTTC. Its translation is CASSARFESSYEQYF.

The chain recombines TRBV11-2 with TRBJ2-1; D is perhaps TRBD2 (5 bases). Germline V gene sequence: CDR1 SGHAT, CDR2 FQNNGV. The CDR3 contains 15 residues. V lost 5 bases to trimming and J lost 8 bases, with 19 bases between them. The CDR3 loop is CASSGPGESGHEQFF. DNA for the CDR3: TGTGCCAGCAGCGGCCCCGGGGAATCGGGCCATGAGCAGTTCTTC.

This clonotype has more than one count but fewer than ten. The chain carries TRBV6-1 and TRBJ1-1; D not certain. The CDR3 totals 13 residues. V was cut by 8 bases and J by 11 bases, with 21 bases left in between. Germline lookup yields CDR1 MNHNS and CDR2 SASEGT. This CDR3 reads CASLLGPTFLAFF. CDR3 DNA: TGTGCCAGCCTTCTGGGCCCAACATTTCTGGCTTTCTTT.

In DNA, the CDR3 is TGCGCCAGCAGGGACTACAGCAATGAGCAGTTCTTC. Translated: CASRDYSNEQFF. V usage is TRBV10-2 and J usage is TRBJ2-1; perhaps TRBD2 as D (6 bases). Germline values: CDR1 WSHSY, CDR2 SAAADI. The V gene lost 6 bases and the J gene lost 6 bases, with 9 bases spanning the gap. This CDR3 has 12 residues.

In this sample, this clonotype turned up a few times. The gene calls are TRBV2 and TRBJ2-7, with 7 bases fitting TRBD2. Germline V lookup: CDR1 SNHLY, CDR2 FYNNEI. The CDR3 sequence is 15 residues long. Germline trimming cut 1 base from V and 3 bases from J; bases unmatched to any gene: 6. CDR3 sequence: CASSEEGGRYYEQYF. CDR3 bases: TGTGCCAGCAGTGAAGAGGGCGGGAGATACTACGAGCAGTACTTC.

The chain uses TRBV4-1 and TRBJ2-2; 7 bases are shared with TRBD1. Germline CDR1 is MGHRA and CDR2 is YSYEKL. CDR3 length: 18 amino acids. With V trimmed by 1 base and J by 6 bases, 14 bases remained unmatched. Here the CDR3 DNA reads TGCGCCAGCAGCCAAGTTACCGGGGCAGGGGGTGAGGCCGGGGAGCTGTTTTTT. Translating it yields CASSQVTGAGGEAGELFF.

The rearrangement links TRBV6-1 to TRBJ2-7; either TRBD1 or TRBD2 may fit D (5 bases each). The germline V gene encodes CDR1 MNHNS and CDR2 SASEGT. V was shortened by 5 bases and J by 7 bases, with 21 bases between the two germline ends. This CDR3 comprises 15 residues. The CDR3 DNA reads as TGTGCCAGCAGTATGGGGGACGGGCCTCAAGGGGAGCAGTACTTC. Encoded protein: CASSMGDGPQGEQYF.

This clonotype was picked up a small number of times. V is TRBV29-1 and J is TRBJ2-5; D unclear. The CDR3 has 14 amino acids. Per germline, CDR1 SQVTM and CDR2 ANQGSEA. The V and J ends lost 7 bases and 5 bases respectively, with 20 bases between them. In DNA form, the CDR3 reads TGCAGCGCTGTCCCCCTTTTAGCCGGGGAGACCCAGTACTTC. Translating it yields CSAVPLLAGETQYF.

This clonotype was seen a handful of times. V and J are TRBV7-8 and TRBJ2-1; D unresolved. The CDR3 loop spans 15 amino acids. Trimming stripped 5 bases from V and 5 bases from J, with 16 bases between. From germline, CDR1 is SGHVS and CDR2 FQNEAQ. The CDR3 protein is CASSHLPVPNNEQFF. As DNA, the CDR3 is TGTGCCAGCAGCCACCTTCCAGTCCCGAACAATGAGCAGTTCTTC. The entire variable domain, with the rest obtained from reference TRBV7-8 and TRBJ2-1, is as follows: GAGVSQSPRYKVAKRGQDVALRCDPISGHVSLFWYQQALGQGPEFLTYFQNEAQLDKSGLPSDRFFAERPEGSVSTLKIQRTQQEDSAVYLCASSHLPVPNNEQFFGPGTRLTVL.